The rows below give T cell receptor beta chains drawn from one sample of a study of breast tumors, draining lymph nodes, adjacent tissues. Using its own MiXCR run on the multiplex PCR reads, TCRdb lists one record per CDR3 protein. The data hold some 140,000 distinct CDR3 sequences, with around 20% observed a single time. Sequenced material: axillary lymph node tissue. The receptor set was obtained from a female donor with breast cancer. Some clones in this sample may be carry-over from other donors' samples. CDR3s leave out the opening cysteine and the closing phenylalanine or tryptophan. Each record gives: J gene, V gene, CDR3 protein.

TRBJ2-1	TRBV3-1	ASSKTSGGVYNEQF
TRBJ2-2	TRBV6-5	ASSYSYGSTGELF
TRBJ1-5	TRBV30	AWSEGGLDQPQH
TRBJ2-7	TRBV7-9	ASSSTSGRAHEQY
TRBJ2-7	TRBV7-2	ASSRTSGSTYEQY
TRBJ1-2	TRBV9	ASSRTGRTYGYT
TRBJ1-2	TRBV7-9	ASSPPVGTDGYT
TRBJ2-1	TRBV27	ASSLQGAQNYNEQF
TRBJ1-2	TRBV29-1	SGGTGFEGYT
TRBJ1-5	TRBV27	ASGDNQPQH
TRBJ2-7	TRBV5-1	AGSSRTSGYEQY
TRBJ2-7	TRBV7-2	ASSPGIDEQY
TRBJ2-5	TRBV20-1	SARDLGQGAWETQY
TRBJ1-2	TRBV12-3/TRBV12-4	ASSLAGGSAYGYT
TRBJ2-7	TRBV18	ASSPLSSGPYEQY
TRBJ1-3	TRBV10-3	AISARDTGNTIY
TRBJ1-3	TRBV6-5	ASSVDRGSSGNTIY
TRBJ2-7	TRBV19	ATMGSAGLGEQY
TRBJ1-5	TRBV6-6	ASRLDPQPQH
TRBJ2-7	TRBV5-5	ASSLGTGLTYEQY
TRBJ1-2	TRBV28	ASSSGRPYGYT
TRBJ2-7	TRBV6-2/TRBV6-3	ASSRQMSSYEQY
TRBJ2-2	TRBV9	ASSLGRLVHTGELF
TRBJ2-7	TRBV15	ATSGSGKRSEQY
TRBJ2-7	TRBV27	ASSLRPQGVYEQY
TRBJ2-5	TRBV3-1	ASSLRDLMAETQY
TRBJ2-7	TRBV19	ASSGQGGEQY
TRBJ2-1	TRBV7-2	ASSLLASLYNEQF
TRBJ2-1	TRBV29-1	SVRAASYNEQF
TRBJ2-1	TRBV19	ASSIAGWSYNEQF
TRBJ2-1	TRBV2	ASSGLAGSESQF
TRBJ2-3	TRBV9	ASSVDGGTDTQY
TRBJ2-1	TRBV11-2	ASSRSGGSSYNEQF
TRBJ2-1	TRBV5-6	ASSSPEGPSGSSYNEQF
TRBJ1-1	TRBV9	ASSGGQGAPRGANTEAF
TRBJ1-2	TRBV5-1	ASSQRTDNYGYT
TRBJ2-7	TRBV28	ASSLPGGGSYEQY
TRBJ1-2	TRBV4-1	ASSQSGSYGYT
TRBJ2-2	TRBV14	ASSQSGRVGELF
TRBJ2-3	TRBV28	ASSPLAGWSQY
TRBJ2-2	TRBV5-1	ASSRPTSGIYTGELF
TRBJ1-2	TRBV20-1	SAYTGVNYGYT
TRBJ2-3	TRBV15	ATSRVLGTINTQY
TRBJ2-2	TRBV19	ASSATGGGLAGELF
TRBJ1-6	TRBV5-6	ASSLGAANSPLH
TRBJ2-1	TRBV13	ASSPLGYNEQF
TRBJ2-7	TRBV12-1	ARGPGLAGAYEQY
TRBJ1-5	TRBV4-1	ASSRTLAGDQPQH
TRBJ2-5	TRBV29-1	SVGTVETQY
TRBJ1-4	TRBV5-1	ASERTGSGEKLF
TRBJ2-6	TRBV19	ASSASAYMSGANVLT
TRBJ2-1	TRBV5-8	ASSRTTSNEQF
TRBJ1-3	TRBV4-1	ASTDSGNTIY
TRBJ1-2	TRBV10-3	AISESQGGDGYT
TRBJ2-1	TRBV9	ASSAGLYNEQF